This T cell receptor (beta chain) was obtained from a study of T cell repertoires in cytomegalovirus infection. Overall study context: Carrying CMV and the relevant HLA type showed in public TCR beta signatures.

A note on this clonotype: Its antigen remains unknown. The junction departs from the called germline gene at one end, perhaps through a read error.

TCRdb recomputed calls from the reads with MiXCR, one row per CDR3 protein. The data contain 900,000 to 950,000 distinct CDR3 sequences, about a third of them singletons. This TCR came from a human donor in good health (CMV status not recorded). Some clones in this sample may be carry-over from other donors' samples. Material: cultured CD8+ T cells from PBMCs, obtained from culture after CMV antigen stimulation.

The CDR3 region has the DNA TGTGCTAGCAGCCCTGGGACAGGGGGCGAGATAGAGACCCAGTACTTC. Translating gives CASSPGTGGEIETQYF. This rearrangement joins TRBV7-7 to TRBJ2-5, with 12 positions matching TRBD1. Germline V gives CDR1 SSHAT, CDR2 FNYEAQ (reference sequence). CDR3 length: 16 residues.